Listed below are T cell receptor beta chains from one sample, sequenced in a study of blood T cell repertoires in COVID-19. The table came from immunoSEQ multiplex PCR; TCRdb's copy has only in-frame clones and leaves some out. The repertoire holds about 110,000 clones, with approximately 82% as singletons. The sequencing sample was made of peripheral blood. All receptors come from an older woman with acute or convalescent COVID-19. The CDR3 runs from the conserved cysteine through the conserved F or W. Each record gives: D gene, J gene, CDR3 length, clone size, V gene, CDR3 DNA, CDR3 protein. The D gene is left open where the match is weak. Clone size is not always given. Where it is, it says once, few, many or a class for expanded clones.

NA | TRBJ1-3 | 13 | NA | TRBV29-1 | TGCAGCGTCGCGACAGTCAATGTAGACACCATATATTTT | CSVATVNVDTIYF
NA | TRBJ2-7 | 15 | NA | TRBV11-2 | TGTGCCAGCAGCTTAGTGGGCAGGGGTAGGCGCGAGCAGTACTTC | CASSLVGRGRREQYF
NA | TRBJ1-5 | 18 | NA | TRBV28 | TGTGCCAGCAGAGCTCACGAAACTCAGGGGACCCTCAATCAGCCCCAGCATTTT | CASRAHETQGTLNQPQHF
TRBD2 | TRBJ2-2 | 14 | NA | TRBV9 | TGTGCCAGCAGCGTAAGGACTAGGACCGGGGAGCTGTTTTTT | CASSVRTRTGELFF
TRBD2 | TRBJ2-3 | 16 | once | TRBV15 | TGTGCCACCAGCAGAGAGGGAGCGGGAGTAAAAGATACGCAGTATTTT | CATSREGAGVKDTQYF
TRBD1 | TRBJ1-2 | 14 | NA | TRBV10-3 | TGTGCCATCAGTGAGGGGACAGGGAACTATGGCTACACCTTC | CAISEGTGNYGYTF
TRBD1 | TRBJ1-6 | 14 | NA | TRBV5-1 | TGCGCCAGCAGTTCCGGGACAGGTAACTCACCCCTCCACTTT | CASSSGTGNSPLHF
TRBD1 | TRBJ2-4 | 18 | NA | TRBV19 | TGTGCCAGTAGTATAGATTACAGGGGGGCATCGGCCAAAAACATTCAGTACTTC | CASSIDYRGASAKNIQYF
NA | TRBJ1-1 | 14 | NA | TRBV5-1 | TGCGCCAGCAGCCTCTTGGAGGGAAACACTGAAGCTTTCTTT | CASSLLEGNTEAFF
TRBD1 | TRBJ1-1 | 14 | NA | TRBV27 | TGTGCCAGCAGCGAGGACAGGGGGAACACTGAAGCTTTCTTT | CASSEDRGNTEAFF
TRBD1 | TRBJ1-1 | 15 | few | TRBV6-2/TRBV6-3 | TGTGCCAGCAGTTCGGGACAGGGAAAGAACACTGAAGCTTTCTTT | CASSSGQGKNTEAFF
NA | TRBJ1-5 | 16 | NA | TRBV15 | TGTGCCACCAGCATGGAGGGGCCGACCATCAATCAGCCCCAGCATTTT | CATSMEGPTINQPQHF
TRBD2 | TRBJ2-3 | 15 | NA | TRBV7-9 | TGTGCCAGCACCGTCGGCGGGAGTCAGGAAGATACGCAGTATTTT | CASTVGGSQEDTQYF
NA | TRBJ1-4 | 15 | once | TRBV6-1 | TGTGCCAGCAGTGAAGTACCCGGGGTAAATGAAAAACTGTTTTTT | CASSEVPGVNEKLFF
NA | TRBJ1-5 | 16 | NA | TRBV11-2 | TGTGCCAGCAGCTTAGTGGGACCAGGGGGCAATCAGCCCCAGCATTTT | CASSLVGPGGNQPQHF
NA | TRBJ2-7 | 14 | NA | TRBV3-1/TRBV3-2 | TGTGCCAGCAGCCGTTTGGCGGGAACCTACGAGCAGTACTTC | CASSRLAGTYEQYF
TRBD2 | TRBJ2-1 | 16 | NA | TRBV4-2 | TGTGCCAGCAGCTCGGCCGGGGGACTAGGTGGGAATGAGCAGTTCTTC | CASSSAGGLGGNEQFF